This record concerns one TCR beta chain sequence. The CDR3 sequence is 15 residues long. V gave up 2 bases and J gave up 2 bases; unmatched junction bases: 3. Germline V CDR1 and CDR2: WSHSY, SAAADI. This specimen belongs to a study of radiation and T cells in renal cell carcinoma. Study summary: Nephrectomy followed 15 Gy stereotactic body radiation by 4 weeks.

Time point of the sample: baseline pretreatment blood. Treatment noted: 15 Gy SBRT to primary tumor, nephrectomy 4 weeks later. Assay used: immunoSEQ multiplex PCR; TCRdb lists only in-frame clones, some missing. The table records 95,000 to 150,000 clones, approximately 82% of them present only once. The sequence came from a woman aged 55-70 years with renal cell carcinoma. Material: blood, obtained from a patient whose treatment included radiotherapy and nephrectomy. V and J are TRBV10-2 and TRBJ1-3; 7 bases line up with TRBD1. The CDR3 sequence: CASSEGQATGNTIYF. The CDR3 bases are TGCGCCAGCAGTGAGGGACAGGCTACTGGAAACACCATATATTTT.